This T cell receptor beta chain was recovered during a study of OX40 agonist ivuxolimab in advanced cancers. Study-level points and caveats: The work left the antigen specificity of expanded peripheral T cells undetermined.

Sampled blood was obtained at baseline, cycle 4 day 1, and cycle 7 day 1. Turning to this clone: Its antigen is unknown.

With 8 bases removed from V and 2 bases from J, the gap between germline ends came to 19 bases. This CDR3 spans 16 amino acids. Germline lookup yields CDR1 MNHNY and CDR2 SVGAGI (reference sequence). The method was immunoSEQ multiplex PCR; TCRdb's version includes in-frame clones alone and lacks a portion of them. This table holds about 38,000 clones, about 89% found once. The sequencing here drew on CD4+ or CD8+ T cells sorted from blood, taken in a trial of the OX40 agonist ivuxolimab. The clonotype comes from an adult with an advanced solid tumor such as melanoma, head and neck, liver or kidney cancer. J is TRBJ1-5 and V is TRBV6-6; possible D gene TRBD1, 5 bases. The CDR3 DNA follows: TGTGCCAGCCACGACGGGGGTTGGGCGGGCAATCAGCCCCAGCATTTT. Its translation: CASHDGGWAGNQPQHF.